The next 30 T cell receptor beta chains were all read from a single sample in a study of shared clonotypes between healthy human individuals. The table came from immunoSEQ multiplex PCR; TCRdb's copy has only in-frame clones and leaves some out. Of some 1,400,000 clones in the sample, 95% to 97% are singletons; the top ten hold 0.95% to 1.5%. The specimen was naive CD4+ T cells sorted from blood. Subset reported: CD45RA+ positively selected. All receptors come from a young man in good health.

The chain couples TRBV5-4 to TRBJ2-7, with 8 bases lining up with TRBD2. The CDR3 covers 16 residues. Germline trimming cut 5 bases from V and 4 bases from J; bases unmatched to any gene: 14. The germline gives CDR1 SGHNT, CDR2 YYREEE (reference sequence). CDR3 DNA: TGTGCCAGCAGTTATAGCGGGATGGGACGTAGATACGAGCAGTACTTC. It encodes CASSYSGMGRRYEQYF.

V usage is TRBV5-6 and J usage is TRBJ2-5, with 14 nucleotides matching TRBD2. V gave up 3 bases and J gave up 4 bases; unmatched junction bases: 8. Per germline, CDR1 SGHDT and CDR2 YYEEEE. CDR3 length: 17 amino acids. CDR3 sequence: CASSSRGTSGSGETQYF. The CDR3 DNA reads TGTGCCAGCAGCTCCCGGGGGACTAGCGGGAGCGGAGAGACCCAGTACTTC.

The chain uses TRBV30 and TRBJ2-1, with D unresolved. The germline V gene encodes CDR1 GTSNPN and CDR2 SVGIG (reference sequence). CDR3 size: 13 residues. The V gene lost 3 bases and the J gene lost 9 bases, with 15 bases spanning the gap. DNA of the CDR3: TGTGCCTGGAGCGAATTTGGGTTAAGTGAGCAGTTCTTC. Its protein is CAWSEFGLSEQFF.

In nucleotides, the CDR3 is TGTGCCAGCAGCGAATACACCGGGACTAGCGGTACCTACAATGAGCAGTTCTTC. Amino acids: CASSEYTGTSGTYNEQFF. The V gene is TRBV9, the J gene TRBJ2-1; 11 bases align to TRBD2. The V gene's germline CDR1 is SGDLS and CDR2 YYNGEE. The ends lost 3 bases at V and 2 bases at J; junction bases unmatched: 10. This CDR3 has 18 residues.

This clone was seen once. This chain links TRBV18 with TRBJ1-4; D is undetermined. The V and J ends lost 8 bases and 0 bases respectively, with 7 bases between them. In germline, CDR1 is KGHSH, CDR2 LQKENI. This CDR3 is 13 amino acids long. CDR3 nucleotide sequence: TGTGCCAGCCGGGGATCAACTAATGAAAAACTGTTTTTT. Its protein product is CASRGSTNEKLFF.

This clone was seen only once. J is TRBJ2-3 and V is TRBV5-1; 13 bases map to TRBD2. This CDR3 spans 16 amino acids. The V segment lost 0 bases and the J segment 3 bases; nucleotides outside the gene matches: 1. The germline V gene has CDR1 SGHRS and CDR2 YFSETQ. The CDR3 coding sequence is TGCGCCAGCAGCTTGGGGGGACTAGCGGGAACAGATACGCAGTATTTT. This gives the protein CASSLGGLAGTDTQYF.

The table lists this clone with a count of one. The CDR3 DNA is TGTGCCAGCTCACCGGGACTAGCGGGAGGGCCTTACAATGAGCAGTTCTTC. As protein: CASSPGLAGGPYNEQFF. V gene TRBV18 combines with J gene TRBJ2-1; 16 positions match TRBD2. The CDR3 has 17 residues. J gave up 4 bases and V 3 bases, and 3 bases lay outside the gene matches. Germline CDR1 and CDR2: KGHSH and LQKENI.

This clone was detected once. The chain couples TRBV28 to TRBJ1-2, with D possibly TRBD1 on 6 matching bases. Trimming removed 7 bases at V and 4 bases at J, with 22 bases between. In germline, CDR1 is MDHEN, CDR2 SYDVKM. The CDR3 is made up of 16 amino acids. The CDR3 is CASKNPEGVAPYGYTF. CDR3 bases: TGTGCCAGCAAGAATCCGGAGGGGGTTGCCCCCTATGGCTACACCTTC.

The rearrangement links TRBV7-9 to TRBJ2-5, with D uncertain. The germline V gene encodes CDR1 SEHNR and CDR2 FQNEAQ (reference sequence). The CDR3 is 18 residues long. V was clipped by 5 bases and J by 0 bases, with 22 bases between them. The CDR3 nucleotides read TGTGCCAGCAGCACCCCGCTTAGTAGGCGGTTATACCAAGAGACCCAGTACTTC. The encoded protein is CASSTPLSRRLYQETQYF.

The chain has TRBV9 and TRBJ1-1; D gene uncertain. V lost 6 bases and J lost 6, with 18 bases in between. There are 14 residues in the CDR3. Germline CDR1 is SGDLS and CDR2 is YYNGEE. CDR3 bases: TGTGCCAGCACCCCGGTGGGAGGGAGCGCTGAAGCTTTCTTT. This encodes CASTPVGGSAEAFF.

The CDR3 protein is CASSVEIGRGTYNEQFF. DNA of the CDR3: TGTGCCAGCAGCGTAGAGATAGGGCGGGGTACCTACAATGAGCAGTTCTTC. The V and J genes are TRBV9 and TRBJ2-1, with D tentatively TRBD2 (6 bases). CDR1 and CDR2 (germline): SGDLS, YYNGEE. The CDR3 is 17 residues long. V lost 0 bases and J lost 2, with 15 bases in between.

This chain joins TRBV2 and TRBJ2-7; D is unresolved. The CDR3 sequence is 15 residues long. Trimming removed 4 bases at V and 2 bases at J, with 15 bases between. Germline CDR1 and CDR2: SNHLY and FYNNEI. CDR3 sequence reads: CASSVPVTVAYEQYF. CDR3 nucleotides: TGTGCCAGCAGTGTCCCAGTAACCGTGGCCTACGAGCAGTACTTC.

The rearrangement links TRBV28 to TRBJ2-3; 8 bases map to TRBD2. CDR1 and CDR2 (germline): MDHEN, SYDVKM. The V and J ends lost 3 bases and 3 bases, in that order; junction bases with no gene match: 5. CDR3 size: 15 residues. The CDR3 here is CASSFPGGGTDTQYF. Here the CDR3 DNA reads TGTGCCAGCAGTTTCCCGGGGGGGGGAACAGATACGCAGTATTTT.

This clone appeared a single time. The chain couples TRBV4-3 to TRBJ1-2, with unresolved D. The V end lost 5 bases, the J end lost 0 bases, and 16 bases lay between the germline ends. Per germline, CDR1 LGHNA and CDR2 YSLEER. CDR3 length equals 16 residues. In DNA, the CDR3 is TGCGCCAGCAGCGCAGACACAGCCCAAGCTAACTATGGCTACACCTTC. Protein: CASSADTAQANYGYTF.

The V and J genes are TRBV19 and TRBJ2-1, with TRBD2 matching 9 bases. V lost 4 bases to trimming and J lost 9 bases; unmatched junction nucleotides: 7. The CDR3 spans 14 residues. Germline V lookup: CDR1 LNHDA, CDR2 SQIVND (reference sequence). The CDR3 sequence is CASSKSGRTIEQFF. In nucleotides, the CDR3 is TGTGCCAGTAGTAAAAGCGGGAGGACAATTGAGCAGTTCTTC. The complete variable domain, with remaining parts taken from reference TRBV19 and TRBJ2-1, reads DGGITQSPKYLFRKEGQNVTLSCEQNLNHDAMYWYRQDPGQGLRLIYYSQIVNDFQKGDIAEGYSVSREKKESFPLTVTSAQKNPTAFYLCASSKSGRTIEQFFGPGTRLTVL.

This chain uses TRBV5-1 with TRBJ2-3, with D maybe TRBD1 (5 bases). This CDR3 is built from 15 residues. Germline CDR1 and CDR2: SGHRS and YFSETQ. V lost 4 bases and J lost 1, with 13 bases in between. DNA for the CDR3: TGCGCCAGCAGCGCGCAGGGAATTGGCACAGATACGCAGTATTTT. It yields the protein CASSAQGIGTDTQYF.

The genes are TRBV5-5 and TRBJ2-5; no clear D gene. The V end was cut by 1 base, the J end by 1 base, with 5 bases between. This CDR3 has 13 residues. Germline V gives CDR1 SGHKS, CDR2 YYEKEE (reference sequence). The CDR3 region is CASSLRIQETQYF. The CDR3 bases are TGTGCCAGCAGCTTGCGCATCCAAGAGACCCAGTACTTC.

In the case of this clone: Different DNA sequences within this sample yield the same CDR3. The rearrangement links TRBV5-4 to TRBJ2-2; D is undetermined. CDR1 is SGHNT, CDR2 YYREEE, per germline (reference sequence). The CDR3 extends over 14 amino acids. Deletions cut 2 bases from V and 1 base from J, with 6 bases between. CDR3 protein: CASSLGRNTGELFF. CDR3 bases: TGTGCCAGCAGCTTAGGGCGGAACACCGGGGAGCTGTTTTTT.

The J gene is TRBJ1-1, the V gene TRBV27; no definite D call. This CDR3 has 15 amino acids. The V gene lost 6 bases and the J gene lost 4 bases, with 18 bases spanning the gap. Germline CDR1 and CDR2: MNHEY and SMNVEV (reference sequence). CDR3 region: CASRLTGYGGTEAFF. The CDR3 DNA is TGTGCCAGCAGACTTACGGGGTACGGCGGCACTGAAGCTTTCTTT.

This sequence joins TRBV5-1 and TRBJ2-2; D is possibly TRBD1 (6 bases). Germline assignment: CDR1 SGHRS and CDR2 YFSETQ. This CDR3 region has 13 residues. V was trimmed by 3 bases and J by 6 bases, leaving 9 bases between them. The CDR3 nucleotides read TGCGCCAGCAGCTGGACAGATGCCGGGGAGCTGTTTTTT. This codes for CASSWTDAGELFF.

Points on this clone: This same CDR3 is encoded by further DNA sequences in the sample. The chain uses TRBV28 and TRBJ2-7; TRBD1 aligns across 7 bases. The trim removed 3 bases at V and 4 bases at J, leaving 0 bases unmatched. The CDR3 extends over 12 amino acids. Germline V gene lookup returns CDR1 MDHEN and CDR2 SYDVKM. The CDR3 nucleotides read TGTGCCAGCAGTTTGACAGGGTACGAGCAGTACTTC. This codes for CASSLTGYEQYF.

The chain links TRBV5-5 to TRBJ2-1, with 8 bases lining up with TRBD2. From germline, CDR1 is SGHKS and CDR2 YYEKEE (reference sequence). J lost 2 bases, V lost 0 bases, and 4 bases had no gene match. This CDR3 is built from 16 residues. CDR3 bases: TGTGCCAGCAGCTTGGGGCTAGCGGGCCCCTACAATGAGCAGTTCTTC. Its translation: CASSLGLAGPYNEQFF.

This chain links TRBV10-1 with TRBJ2-1; TRBD2 is a possible D gene (6 bases). This CDR3 has 14 residues. The V gene lost 2 bases and the J gene lost 10 bases, with 15 bases spanning the gap. Germline loops: CDR1 WNHNN, CDR2 SYGVQD (reference sequence). CDR3 coding DNA: TGCGCCAGCAGTGAGGGGGTACGGAGCGGGGAGCAGTTCTTC. Amino acids: CASSEGVRSGEQFF.

The chain links TRBV28 to TRBJ1-2; 8 bases are a match to TRBD1. CDR3 length: 15 residues. V was clipped by 2 bases and J by 4 bases; unmatched bases: 6. Germline assignment: CDR1 MDHEN and CDR2 SYDVKM. The CDR3 nucleotides read TGTGCCAGCAGTTTACAGGGGGCAAAATTCTATGGCTACACCTTC. Amino acids: CASSLQGAKFYGYTF.

V usage is TRBV7-2 and J usage is TRBJ2-7; possibly TRBD1 or TRBD2 for D (6 bases each). The length of the CDR3 is 15 residues. V was shortened by 6 bases and J by 5 bases, with 20 bases between the two germline ends. Germline values: CDR1 SGHTA, CDR2 FQGNSA. The CDR3, as DNA: TGTGCCAGCAGTTCGGCCGTGGGGGGCAGGGACGAGCAGTACTTC. Encoded protein: CASSSAVGGRDEQYF.

V and J are TRBV4-2 and TRBJ2-2; TRBD1 matches 8 bases. This CDR3 comprises 14 residues. V trimming: 3 bases; J trimming: 6 bases; junction bases outside the gene matches: 3. The germline V gene encodes CDR1 LGHNA and CDR2 YNFKEQ. This CDR3 reads CASSQDREAGELFF. The CDR3 DNA reads as TGTGCCAGCAGCCAGGACAGGGAGGCCGGGGAGCTGTTTTTT.

About this clone itself: The sample holds other DNA sequences that translate to the same CDR3. The V call is TRBV28, the J call TRBJ2-7; D possibly corresponds to TRBD2 (7 bases). In germline, CDR1 is MDHEN, CDR2 SYDVKM. Trimming took off 6 bases at V and 1 base at J, with 16 bases between the two ends. This CDR3 is built from 15 residues. CDR3 sequence (DNA): TGTGCCAGCAGCCTGGGGGGCGGGAGTTCCTACGAGCAGTACTTC. This encodes CASSLGGGSSYEQYF.

The chain couples TRBV14 to TRBJ2-1; D gene unclear. V lost 0 bases to trimming and J lost 9 bases, with 15 bases between them. This CDR3 contains 15 residues. Germline-derived CDR1 and CDR2 are SGHDN and FVKESK. Here the CDR3 DNA reads TGTGCCAGCAGCCAAGACTTGGCCCCGAACGGTGAGCAGTTCTTC. Its translation is CASSQDLAPNGEQFF.

This chain connects TRBV10-2 to TRBJ2-7, with 7 bases lining up with TRBD1. This CDR3 has 15 residues. Germline CDR1 WSHSY, CDR2 SAAADI. Germline trimming cut 4 bases from V and 2 bases from J; bases unmatched to any gene: 8. Here the CDR3 reads CASSGRDRAPYEQYF. In DNA, the CDR3 is TGCGCCAGCAGTGGGAGAGACAGGGCCCCCTACGAGCAGTACTTC.

The chain couples TRBV30 to TRBJ1-5; D unclear. V shed 1 base and J shed 3 bases, with 7 bases lying between them. The V gene's germline CDR1 is GTSNPN and CDR2 SVGIG (reference sequence). The CDR3 extends over 13 amino acids. The CDR3 spells CAWSGSFNQPQHF. The CDR3 DNA follows: TGTGCCTGGAGTGGGAGTTTCAATCAGCCCCAGCATTTT.